This TCR beta chain was profiled in a study of blood T cells in healthy people across ages. Study-wide context: In model experiments, template switching was able to capture about one barcoded beta molecule for every two T cells that were present.

Together with a sample-barcoded 5' primer, a J-beta primer mix was included in a second PCR lasting about 7 to 11 cycles. In TCRdb, the 5' RACE reads were re-called with MiXCR into one record per CDR3 protein. The sample holds around 750,000 distinct CDR3 sequences, 53% seen once. The study's findings and limits: Researchers deemed the diversity estimates from one million T cells underestimates. Observed TCR beta diversity per million T cells went down as age went up. This fall followed a roughly linear course with age.

The V gene's germline CDR1 is ENHRY and CDR2 SYGVKD. Trimming cost V 6 bases and J 11 bases, with 19 bases left between them. The CDR3 sequence is 13 residues long. About this clonotype itself: The antigen remains undetermined.

This clonotype was sampled from a man of 80 years or more in good health. Material: blood. The J gene is TRBJ2-5, the V gene TRBV10-3; D may be TRBD1 or TRBD2 (5 bases each). The CDR3 region has the DNA TGTGCCATCAGCTGGCAACAGTTGGGGGAGCAGTACTTC. It codes for CAISWQQLGEQYF.